Reported below is one T cell receptor beta chain. The antigen is undetermined. The data derive from a study of T cell responses to AZD1222 COVID-19 vaccine. Study-level results: Baseline seropositives among AZD1222 recipients totaled only five or six.

The data were produced by immunoSEQ multiplex PCR, yet TCRdb's version contains in-frame clones alone and is incomplete. The table includes some 79,000 clones, around three quarters detected once. The germline CDR1 and CDR2 sequences are LNHDA and SQIVND (reference sequence). Trimming cost V 8 bases and J 0 bases, with 19 bases left between them. This CDR3 spans 16 amino acids. This receptor was obtained from an adult who received the AZD1222 COVID-19 vaccine. The chain recombines TRBV19 with TRBJ1-2; the D gene is possibly TRBD1 (5 bases). The sample consisted of peripheral blood, taken 28 days after the second AZD1222 dose. The CDR3 region is CASDQGRDSTNYGYTF. The CDR3 DNA sequence: TGTGCCAGTGATCAGGGCCGGGACTCGACTAACTATGGCTACACCTTC.